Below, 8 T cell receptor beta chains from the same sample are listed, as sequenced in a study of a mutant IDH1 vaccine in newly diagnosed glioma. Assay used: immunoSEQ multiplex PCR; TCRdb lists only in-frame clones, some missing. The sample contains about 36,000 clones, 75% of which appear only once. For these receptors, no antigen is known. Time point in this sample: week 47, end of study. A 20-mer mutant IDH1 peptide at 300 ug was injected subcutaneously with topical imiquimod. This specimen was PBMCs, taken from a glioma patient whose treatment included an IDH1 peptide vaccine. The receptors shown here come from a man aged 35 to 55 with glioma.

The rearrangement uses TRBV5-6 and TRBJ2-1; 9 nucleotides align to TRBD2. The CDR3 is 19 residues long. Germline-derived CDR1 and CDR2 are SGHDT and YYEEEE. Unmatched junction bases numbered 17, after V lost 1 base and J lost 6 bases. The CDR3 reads CASSLRGRTSGPTPNEQFF. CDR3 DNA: TGTGCCAGCAGCTTGAGAGGGAGAACTAGCGGGCCTACCCCCAATGAGCAGTTCTTC.

The CDR3 here is CASSAAVDTGELFF. DNA for the CDR3: TGTGCCAGCAGTGCGGCAGTTGACACCGGGGAGCTGTTTTTT. The rearrangement joins TRBV6-4 to TRBJ2-2; D call uncertain. The germline V gene has CDR1 MRHNA and CDR2 SNTAGT. CDR3 size: 14 residues. The V gene lost 4 bases and the J gene lost 3 bases, with 9 bases spanning the gap.

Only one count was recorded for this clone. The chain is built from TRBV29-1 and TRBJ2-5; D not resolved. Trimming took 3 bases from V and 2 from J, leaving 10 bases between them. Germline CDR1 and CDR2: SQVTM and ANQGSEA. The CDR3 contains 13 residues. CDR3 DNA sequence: TGCAGCGTTGACCATGGTTCTCAAGAGACCCAGTACTTC. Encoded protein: CSVDHGSQETQYF.

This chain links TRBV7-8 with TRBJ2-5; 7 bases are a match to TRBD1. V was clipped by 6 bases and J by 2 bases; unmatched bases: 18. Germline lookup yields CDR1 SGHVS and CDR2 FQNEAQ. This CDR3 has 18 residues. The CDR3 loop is CASRRNGFQQGRQETQYF. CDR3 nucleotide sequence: TGTGCCAGCAGACGAAACGGGTTCCAACAGGGGCGACAAGAGACCCAGTACTTC.

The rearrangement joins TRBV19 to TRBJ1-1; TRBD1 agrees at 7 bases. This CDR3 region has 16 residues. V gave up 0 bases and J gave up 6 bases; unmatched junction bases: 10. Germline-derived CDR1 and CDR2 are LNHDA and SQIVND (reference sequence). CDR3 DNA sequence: TGTGCCAGTAGTATAGAAGGGGACAGCGGACATGCTGAAGCTTTCTTT. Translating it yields CASSIEGDSGHAEAFF.

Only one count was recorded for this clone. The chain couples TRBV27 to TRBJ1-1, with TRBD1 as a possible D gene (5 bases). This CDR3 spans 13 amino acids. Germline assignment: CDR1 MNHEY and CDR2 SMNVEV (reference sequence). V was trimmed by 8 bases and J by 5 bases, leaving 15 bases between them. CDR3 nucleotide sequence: TGTGCCAGCCGTCCGGGACCCTTGACTGAAGCTTTCTTT. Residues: CASRPGPLTEAFF.

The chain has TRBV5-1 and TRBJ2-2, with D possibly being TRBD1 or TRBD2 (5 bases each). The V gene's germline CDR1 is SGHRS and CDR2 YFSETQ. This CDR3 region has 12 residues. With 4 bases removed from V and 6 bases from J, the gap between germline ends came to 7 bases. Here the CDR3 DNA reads TGCGCCAGCAGCGGGGGTTCCGGGGAGCTGTTTTTT. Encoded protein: CASSGGSGELFF. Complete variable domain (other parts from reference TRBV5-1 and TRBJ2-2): KAGVTQTPRYLIKTRGQQVTLSCSPISGHRSVSWYQQTPGQGLQFLFEYFSETQRNKGNFPGRFSGRQFSNSRSEMNVSTLELGDSALYLCASSGGSGELFFGEGSRLTVL.

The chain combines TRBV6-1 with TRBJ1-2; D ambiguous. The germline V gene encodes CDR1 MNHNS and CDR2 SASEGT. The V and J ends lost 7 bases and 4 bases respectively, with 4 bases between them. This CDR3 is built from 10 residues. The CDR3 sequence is CASKSYGYTF. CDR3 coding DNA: TGTGCCAGCAAAAGCTATGGCTACACCTTC.